Shown below are 9 T cell receptor beta chains from a single sample sequenced in a study of vaccination and CD4 T cells after COVID-19. Researchers used the Oncomine TCR Beta short-read assay to sequence DNA from cultured CD4+ T cells. One entry per CDR3 protein, called by TCRdb with MiXCR from the PCR reads. Of roughly 17,000 distinct CDR3 sequences in the sample, about 45% were seen once. Their target antigens are unknown. Regarding treatment: 10-day PBMC culture with coronavirus spike peptide pools or control peptides (ViraFEST assay). The sequences come from CD4+ T cells from blood, cultured in vitro, collected after SARS-CoV-2 vaccination. These receptors came from a human donor who had recovered from COVID-19.

The chain recombines TRBV20-1 with TRBJ2-5; 7 bases map to TRBD2. J was trimmed by 0 bases and V by 4 bases; bases with no gene match: 17. The CDR3 covers 18 residues. Germline V lookup: CDR1 DFQATT, CDR2 SNEGSKA (reference sequence). CDR3 sequence: CSAIPPLAGARYQETQYF. The CDR3 DNA follows: TGCAGTGCTATCCCGCCTTTGGCGGGAGCGCGTTACCAAGAGACCCAGTACTTC.

The V gene is TRBV20-1, the J gene TRBJ2-3; D is unresolved. CDR1 and CDR2 from the germline V gene are DFQATT and SNEGSKA (reference sequence). CDR3 length equals 13 residues. The V and J ends lost 0 bases and 5 bases respectively, with 9 bases between them. In nucleotides, the CDR3 is TGCAGTGCTAGAGATATGCCAATAGATACGCAGTATTTT. As protein: CSARDMPIDTQYF.

The chain employs TRBV7-2 and TRBJ1-2; a weak D match, TRBD1 (6 bases). V dropped 0 bases and J dropped 7 bases, with 12 bases sitting between them. The CDR3 spans 14 residues. Germline V gene sequence: CDR1 SGHTA, CDR2 FQGNSA. CDR3 residues: CASSLARSGAGYTF. DNA for the CDR3: TGTGCCAGCAGCTTAGCGCGGTCGGGGGCTGGCTACACCTTC.

This clonotype was seen more than once but under ten times. This chain uses TRBV28 with TRBJ1-5, with D possibly matching TRBD1 (6 bases). The V and J ends lost 4 bases and 6 bases respectively, with 16 bases between them. Germline lookup yields CDR1 MDHEN and CDR2 SYDVKM. The CDR3 consists of 15 residues. CDR3 DNA sequence: TGTGCCAGCAGTTCCCAACGTGGGGGGCTTCAGCCCCAGCATTTT. Translating gives CASSSQRGGLQPQHF.

The rearrangement links TRBV20-1 to TRBJ2-7; no clear D. V lost 5 bases and J 2 bases, leaving 10 bases between the germline ends. Germline V gives CDR1 DFQATT, CDR2 SNEGSKA (reference sequence). There are 12 residues in the CDR3. CDR3 bases: TGCAGTGCTGTTGACCAACCCTACGAGCAGTACTTC. Translating gives CSAVDQPYEQYF.

The chain is built from TRBV12-3 or TRBV12-4 and TRBJ1-1; the D gene is possibly TRBD1 (5 bases). The CDR3 has 14 amino acids. The ends were cut back, 5 bases at V and 1 base at J, with 11 bases in the middle. CDR3 protein: CASSQSQGNTEAFF. The CDR3 bases are TGTGCCAGCAGTCAGAGTCAGGGGAACACTGAAGCTTTCTTT.

The V call is TRBV18, the J call TRBJ2-3, with 9 bases fitting TRBD2. V lost 1 base to trimming and J lost 2 bases; unmatched junction nucleotides: 4. Per germline, CDR1 KGHSH and CDR2 LQKENI. This CDR3 contains 16 residues. The CDR3 here is CASSPQSGRITDTQYF. The CDR3 DNA reads as TGTGCCAGCTCACCACAAAGCGGGAGGATCACAGATACGCAGTATTTT.

There are a few counts of this clonotype. This chain uses TRBV20-1 with TRBJ2-3; D gene ambiguous. Germline values: CDR1 DFQATT, CDR2 SNEGSKA (reference sequence). The CDR3 has 12 amino acids. Trimming stripped 6 bases from V and 0 bases from J, with 7 bases between. As DNA, the CDR3 is TGCAGTGCAGGAACTAGCACAGATACGCAGTATTTT. It translates to CSAGTSTDTQYF.

This chain links TRBV21-1 with TRBJ2-7; TRBD1 was called by the table and not checked on the DNA. TRBV21-1 is an annotated pseudogene. The CDR3 covers 16 residues. Written as DNA, the CDR3 is TGTGCCAGCAGCAATCTCGGCCGGGACACAGTATTAGCGGTGTACTTC. Amino acid sequence: CASSNLGRDTVLAVYF.